Below, 18 T cell receptor beta chains from the same sample are listed, as sequenced in a study of cytomegalovirus exposure and HLA in healthy donors. This PCR relied on a set of 60 Vbeta primers and 13 Jbeta primers. Assay: immunoSEQ multiplex PCR; the TCRdb copy retains only in-frame clones and omits some. The sample contains about 150,000 clones, around 75% of which appear only once. Sequenced material: PBMCs. The receptors stem from a man aged 18-30 years in good health and CMV-seronegative.

This clone was seen more than once but under ten times. A junction boundary mismatches the germline segment, possibly from a read error. Different DNA sequences within this sample yield the same CDR3. The rearrangement joins TRBV7-9 to TRBJ1-5, with 9 bases aligning to TRBD1. The CDR3 totals 17 residues. Per the germline V gene, CDR1 is SEHNR and CDR2 is FQNEAQ (reference sequence). CDR3 sequence: CASSLAKGQGEGQPQHF. Written as DNA, the CDR3 is TGCGCCAGCAGCTTAGCAAAGGGACAGGGCGAGGGTCAGCCCCAGCATTTT.

The chain joins TRBV7-2 to TRBJ2-7; 12 bases line up with TRBD2. V dropped 4 bases and J dropped 7; count of bases not matched to a gene: 8. Germline V lookup: CDR1 SGHTA, CDR2 FQGNSA. This CDR3 spans 15 amino acids. The CDR3 reads CASSWSSGRAEEQYF. DNA of the CDR3: TGTGCCAGCAGCTGGTCTAGCGGGAGGGCCGAGGAGCAGTACTTC.

The rearrangement joins TRBV6-6 to TRBJ1-1; D may be TRBD1 (5 bases). V gave up 0 bases and J gave up 5 bases, with 7 bases separating them. The CDR3 length is 13 residues. Germline-derived CDR1 and CDR2 are MNHNY and SVGAGI (reference sequence). CDR3 sequence reads: CASSYSGATEAFF. For the CDR3, the DNA is TGTGCCAGCAGTTACTCAGGGGCTACTGAAGCTTTCTTT.

The chain has TRBV5-4 and TRBJ1-1; D may be TRBD1 (5 bases). This CDR3 region has 14 residues. V lost 1 base to trimming and J lost 4 bases, with 11 bases between them. Germline loops: CDR1 SGHNT, CDR2 YYREEE (reference sequence). The CDR3 nucleotides read TGTGCCAGCAGCTTGTGGGGCGGCGCCACTGAAGCTTTCTTT. Translation gives CASSLWGGATEAFF.

This chain uses TRBV6-6 with TRBJ1-4, with 7 bases that match TRBD1. This CDR3 is built from 14 residues. Trimming removed 4 bases from V and 7 bases from J; junction bases left unmatched: 6. Germline V gene data show CDR1 as MNHNY and CDR2 as SVGAGI (reference sequence). The CDR3 region has the DNA TGTGCCAGCAGTTGGCGGGACAGAGGTGAAAAACTGTTTTTT. Translated, it gives CASSWRDRGEKLFF.

This clone came up a few times. This CDR3 reads CASSTAGAYEQYF. CDR3 DNA: TGTGCCAGCAGCACGGCGGGAGCCTACGAGCAGTACTTC. V and J are TRBV9 and TRBJ2-7; 7 bases agree with TRBD2. The CDR3 has 13 amino acids. Trimming cost V 4 bases and J 2 bases; bases outside gene matches: 3. Germline assignment: CDR1 SGDLS and CDR2 YYNGEE. The full variable domain, rest sourced from reference TRBV9 and TRBJ2-7, is DSGVTQTPKHLITATGQRVTLRCSPRSGDLSVYWYQQSLDQGLQFLIQYYNGEERAKGNILERFSAQQFPDLHSELNLSSLELGDSALYFCASSTAGAYEQYFGPGTRLTVT.

The chain uses TRBV12-5 and TRBJ2-3; 7 bases agree with TRBD2. The germline V gene encodes CDR1 LGHNT and CDR2 FRNRAP. The J segment lost 5 bases and the V segment lost 4 bases, leaving 12 bases of the junction unmatched. CDR3 length: 16 amino acids. The CDR3 loop is CASGWGGLRGGDTQYF. In DNA form, the CDR3 reads TGTGCTAGTGGTTGGGGGGGACTTCGGGGTGGAGATACGCAGTATTTT. Complete variable domain (other parts from reference TRBV12-5 and TRBJ2-3): DARVTQTPRHKVTEMGQEVTMRCQPILGHNTVFWYRQTMMQGLELLAYFRNRAPLDDSGMPKDRFSAEMPDATLATLKIQPSEPRDSAVYFCASGWGGLRGGDTQYFGPGTRLTVL.

The chain has TRBV5-1 and TRBJ2-1, with 7 bases that match TRBD2. The CDR3 extends over 16 amino acids. The germline gives CDR1 SGHRS, CDR2 YFSETQ. J gave up 6 bases and V 0 bases, and 9 bases lay outside the gene matches. CDR3 residues: CASSLAQAGAPNEQFF. The CDR3 DNA follows: TGCGCCAGCAGCTTGGCCCAGGCGGGAGCCCCCAATGAGCAGTTCTTC.

V is TRBV11-2 and J is TRBJ2-5; TRBD2 agrees at 11 bases. CDR1 is SGHAT and CDR2 is FQNNGV in the germline V gene. The J segment lost 1 base and the V segment lost 6 bases, leaving 4 bases of the junction unmatched. This CDR3 region has 15 residues. The CDR3 DNA reads as TGTGCCAGCAGGTCGACTAGCGGGGTCCAAGAGACCCAGTACTTC. Its protein is CASRSTSGVQETQYF.

V and J are TRBV18 and TRBJ2-5; weak D call: TRBD2 (5 bases). The CDR3 totals 15 residues. V was clipped by 3 bases and J by 1 base, with 12 bases between them. Germline CDR1 KGHSH, CDR2 LQKENI. CDR3 in DNA: TGTGCCAGCTCACCGGCGGAGAGGGTCCAAGAGACCCAGTACTTC. Encoded protein: CASSPAERVQETQYF.

The gene calls are TRBV4-1 and TRBJ2-7; 8 bases map to TRBD1. This CDR3 is 18 amino acids long. In germline, CDR1 is MGHRA, CDR2 YSYEKL. The J segment lost 9 bases and the V segment lost 2 bases, leaving 21 bases of the junction unmatched. DNA for the CDR3: TGCGCCAGCAGCCAAAGCCCTCAGACAGGGGATGGTAGATCTCTGCAGTACTTC. It translates to CASSQSPQTGDGRSLQYF.

This rearrangement joins TRBV6-5 to TRBJ2-1; tentative D call: TRBD2 (6 bases). V was trimmed by 4 bases and J by 6 bases, leaving 13 bases between them. The CDR3 covers 14 residues. The germline V gene has CDR1 MNHEY and CDR2 SVGAGI. CDR3 DNA sequence: TGTGCCAGCAGTTCGAATCCGGGGGTCAATGAGCAGTTCTTC. Protein: CASSSNPGVNEQFF.

The chain employs TRBV6-5 and TRBJ2-2, with 9 positions matching TRBD2. The ends lost 2 bases at V and 6 bases at J; junction bases unmatched: 1. This CDR3 is built from 14 residues. CDR1 and CDR2 (germline): MNHEY, SVGAGI. The CDR3 sequence is CASSYAGGSGELFF. CDR3 sequence (DNA): TGTGCCAGCAGTTACGCGGGAGGGTCCGGGGAGCTGTTTTTT.

This clone was observed a handful of times. The chain carries TRBV5-1 and TRBJ2-2, with 12 bases aligning to TRBD2. Germline V gene lookup returns CDR1 SGHRS and CDR2 YFSETQ. The junction had 5 bases not matched to a gene; V was cut back by 0 bases and J by 5 bases. This CDR3 is 17 amino acids long. The CDR3 protein is CASSLELAGGYTGELFF. Written as DNA, the CDR3 is TGCGCCAGCAGCTTGGAACTAGCGGGAGGTTATACCGGGGAGCTGTTTTTT.

The V gene is TRBV6-5, the J gene TRBJ2-2; D possibly corresponds to TRBD2 (6 bases). The V end lost 2 bases, the J end lost 7 bases, and 14 bases lay between the germline ends. The CDR3 has 15 residues. The V gene's germline CDR1 is MNHEY and CDR2 SVGAGI. CDR3 DNA sequence: TGTGCCAGCAGTTACGGGGGGAGGAAAGGCGGGGAGCTGTTTTTT. It specifies CASSYGGRKGGELFF.

This clone was counted a few times. The V call is TRBV4-1, the J call TRBJ1-1; no definite D call. Trimming cost V 1 base and J 2 bases, with 14 bases left between them. The CDR3 is 16 amino acids. The germline V gene has CDR1 MGHRA and CDR2 YSYEKL. In DNA, the CDR3 is TGCGCCAGCAGCCAAGGGTTCGAGAGATTAAACACTGAAGCTTTCTTT. Encoded protein: CASSQGFERLNTEAFF.

This rearrangement joins TRBV5-6 to TRBJ1-1; D possibly corresponds to TRBD1 (6 bases). Trimming removed 4 bases from V and 0 bases from J, with 13 bases in between. This CDR3 comprises 15 residues. Germline-derived CDR1 and CDR2 are SGHDT and YYEEEE. Written as DNA, the CDR3 is TGTGCCAGCAGCCAAGAGACAGGAATGAACACTGAAGCTTTCTTT. Translation gives CASSQETGMNTEAFF.

This sequence joins TRBV6-5 and TRBJ2-7, with 9 bases fitting TRBD2. Germline V gene data show CDR1 as MNHEY and CDR2 as SVGAGI. The junction had 9 bases not matched to a gene; V was cut back by 5 bases and J by 4 bases. The CDR3 runs 15 residues. The CDR3 spells CASSPGLATLYEQYF. CDR3 DNA: TGTGCCAGCAGTCCCGGACTAGCGACTTTATACGAGCAGTACTTC.